These 3 T cell receptor beta chains were all obtained from the same sample, sequenced in a study of a mutant IDH1 vaccine in newly diagnosed glioma. Their recognized antigens are unknown. The repertoire was sequenced with immunoSEQ multiplex PCR; TCRdb's copy has only in-frame clones and lacks some. The sample records 20,000 to 30,000 clones, around four fifths being singletons. As for time point: week 35, safety follow-up. In every dose of vaccine, 300 ug of mutant IDH1 20-mer peptide was given alongside topical imiquimod. The source material was PBMCs, sampled from a glioma patient whose treatment included an IDH1 peptide vaccine. The receptors originated from a man aged 25 to 40 with glioma.

The V and J genes are TRBV30 and TRBJ2-7; a possible D gene is TRBD2 (6 bases). CDR1 is GTSNPN, CDR2 SVGIG, per germline (reference sequence). The CDR3 is made up of 15 amino acids. V was shortened by 2 bases and J by 1 base, with 15 bases between the two germline ends. The CDR3, as DNA: TGTGCCTGGAGTAGTTATCGGGAGCTTTCCTACGAGCAGTACTTC. It yields the protein CAWSSYRELSYEQYF.

The genes are TRBV29-1 and TRBJ2-7; TRBD1 matches 9 bases. The CDR3 extends over 13 amino acids. The germline CDR1 and CDR2 sequences are SQVTM and ANQGSEA. The V gene end was trimmed by 6 bases and the J gene end by 1 base; junction bases not matched to a gene: 4. This chain's CDR3 is CSVWGQGSYEQYF. CDR3 sequence (DNA): TGCAGCGTCTGGGGACAGGGTTCCTACGAGCAGTACTTC.

This chain uses TRBV18 with TRBJ1-3; D gene ambiguous. Trimming removed 5 bases from V and 0 bases from J, with 14 bases in between. Germline loops: CDR1 KGHSH, CDR2 LQKENI. The CDR3 has 16 residues. The CDR3 nucleotides read TGTGCCAGCTCAACCTCTCCAGCCAGCTCTGGAAACACCATATATTTT. This translates into CASSTSPASSGNTIYF.